This TCR beta chain stems from a study of CD8+CD57+ T cells in acquired aplastic anemia. Study overall: DNA per sorted CD4+ or CD8+ sample ranged roughly 0.18 to 30 ug, averaging about 3 ug. Average CD4+ read depth in healthy donors was approximately 11 million reads.

This clonotype has a count of ten or more. Antigen specificity is unknown. This CDR3 contains 17 residues. Trimming cost V 0 bases and J 0 bases, with 13 bases left between them. Germline V CDR1 and CDR2: MNHEY, SVGEGT. Notes on the study in general: In common between the patients and the controls were some 28 CD8+ CDR3 sequences. Patients did not significantly differ from controls in CD8+ Simpson's diversity.

Researchers used genomic DNA as the template to profile TCR beta VDJ and CDR3. TCRdb ran MiXCR on the reads and lists one entry per CDR3 protein. The table has around 130,000 distinct CDR3 sequences, 48% seen once. The chain employs TRBV6-2 or TRBV6-3 and TRBJ2-3; perhaps TRBD1 as D (5 bases). This sequence was found in a human donor in good health, serving as a control. Specimen: sorted CD4+, CD8+, or CD8+CD57+ T cells (not recorded which) from PBMCs. CDR3 bases: TGTGCCAGCAGTTACTCGGGGCAGGGCCTTAGCACAGATACGCAGTATTTT. Encoded protein: CASSYSGQGLSTDTQYF.